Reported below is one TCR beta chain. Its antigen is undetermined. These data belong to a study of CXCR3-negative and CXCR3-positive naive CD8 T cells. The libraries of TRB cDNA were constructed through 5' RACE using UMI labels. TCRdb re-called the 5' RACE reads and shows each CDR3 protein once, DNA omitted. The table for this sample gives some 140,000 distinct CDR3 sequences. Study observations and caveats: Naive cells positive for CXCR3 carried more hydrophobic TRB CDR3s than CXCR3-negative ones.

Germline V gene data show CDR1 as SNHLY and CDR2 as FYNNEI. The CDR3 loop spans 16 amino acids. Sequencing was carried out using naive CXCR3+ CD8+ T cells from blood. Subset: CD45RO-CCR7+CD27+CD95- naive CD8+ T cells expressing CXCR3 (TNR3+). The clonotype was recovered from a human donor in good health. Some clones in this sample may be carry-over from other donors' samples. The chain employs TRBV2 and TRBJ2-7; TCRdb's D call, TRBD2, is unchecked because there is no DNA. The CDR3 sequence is CASSEAQGLFSYEQYF.